This T cell receptor (beta chain) appears in the sequencing data of a study of breast tumors, draining lymph nodes, adjacent tissues. Study-wide results and limits: The data were judged consistent with most tumor T cells coming from lymph node and expanding in tumor.

TCRdb reprocessed the multiplex PCR reads with MiXCR, giving one entry per CDR3 protein. This sample has 25,000 or so distinct CDR3 sequences, with 23% found just once. This clonotype was seen many times. Antigen: not known. Material: breast tumor tissue. The TCR comes from a female donor with breast cancer. Some clones in this sample may be carry-over from other donors' samples.

CDR3 protein: CASSLVQGVESPLHF. CDR3 in DNA: TGTGCCAGCAGCTTAGTGCAGGGGGTTGAATCACCCCTCCACTTT. This chain connects TRBV7-8 to TRBJ1-6; 7 positions agree with TRBD1. The CDR3 length is 15 residues. Germline V gives CDR1 SGHVS, CDR2 FQNEAQ. Losses at the gene ends were 1 base for V and 10 bases for J; bases not matched to a gene: 7.